The clone carrying this T cell receptor beta chain was observed once. A much larger clone differs by one base, so this may be a read error. The sample is drawn from a study of T cells after yellow fever vaccination. The authors made TCR cDNA by 5'RACE template switching, adding a universal primer site and UMIs. TCRdb passed the 5' RACE reads through MiXCR, listing each CDR3 protein once. The repertoire consists of under 150,000 distinct CDR3 sequences, with 7.7% occurring once and the leading ten covering around 0.73%. The CDR3 has 15 residues. V lost 0 bases, J lost 4 bases, and 11 bases lay in between. Germline values: CDR1 SGHRS, CDR2 YFSETQ.

The V gene is TRBV5-1, the J gene TRBJ2-1; D gene unclear. The clonotype comes from a man aged 30-40 years who received the YFV17D yellow fever vaccine. Sequenced material: CD4+ T cells sorted from PBMCs, taken 5 days after the yellow fever booster vaccination. As DNA, the CDR3 is TGCGCCAGCAGCTTGGCGGGTGGGGTTTACAATGAGCAGTTCTTC. Translating gives CASSLAGGVYNEQFF.